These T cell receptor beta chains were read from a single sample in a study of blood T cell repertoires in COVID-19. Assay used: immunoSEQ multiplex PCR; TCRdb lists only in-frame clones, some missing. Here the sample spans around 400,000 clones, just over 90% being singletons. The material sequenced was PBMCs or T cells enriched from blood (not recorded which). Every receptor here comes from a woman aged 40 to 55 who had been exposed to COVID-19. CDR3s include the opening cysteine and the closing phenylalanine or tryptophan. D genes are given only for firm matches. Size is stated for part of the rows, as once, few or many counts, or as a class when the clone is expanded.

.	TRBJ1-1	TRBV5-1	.	CASSLIGRAFF	TGCGCCAGCAGCTTGATTGGGCGAGCTTTCTTT
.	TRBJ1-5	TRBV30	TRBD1	CAWSRDRGNQPQHF	TGTGCCTGGAGTCGAGACAGGGGCAATCAGCCCCAGCATTTT
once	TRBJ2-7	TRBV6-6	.	CATLGGYEQYF	TGTGCAACCCTAGGAGGCTACGAGCAGTACTTC
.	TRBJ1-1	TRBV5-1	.	CASSPDGVNTEAFF	TGCGCCAGCAGCCCCGACGGGGTGAACACTGAAGCTTTCTTT
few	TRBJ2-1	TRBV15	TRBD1	CATSRDPRGGAGPYNEQFF	TGTGCCACCAGCAGAGATCCTCGAGGGGGCGCTGGCCCCTACAATGAGCAGTTCTTC
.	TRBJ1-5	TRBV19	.	CASSIYGGINQPQHF	TGTGCCAGTAGTATATACGGGGGGATTAATCAGCCCCAGCATTTT
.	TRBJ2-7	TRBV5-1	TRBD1	CASSLGQAEQYF	TGCGCCAGCAGCCTTGGACAGGCCGAGCAGTACTTC
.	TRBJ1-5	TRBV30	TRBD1	CAWSRTGGNQPQHF	TGTGCCTGGAGCCGGACAGGGGGCAATCAGCCCCAGCATTTT
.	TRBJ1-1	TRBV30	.	CAWSAGRGRATEAFF	TGTGCCTGGAGCGCCGGAAGGGGGAGGGCCACTGAAGCTTTCTTT
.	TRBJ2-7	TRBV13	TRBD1	CASSSHTGQGSLGEQYF	TGTGCCAGCAGCTCTCACACCGGACAGGGGAGTCTCGGCGAGCAGTACTTC
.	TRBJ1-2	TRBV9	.	CASSVVYRENPSGDYGYTF	TGTGCCAGCAGCGTAGTTTACAGGGAGAACCCTTCTGGCGACTATGGCTACACCTTC
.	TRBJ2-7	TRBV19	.	CASSRGGGNYEQYF	TGTGCCAGTAGTCGCGGAGGCGGGAACTACGAGCAGTACTTC
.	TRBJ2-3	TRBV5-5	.	CASSLIRLASDTQYF	TGTGCCAGCAGCTTAATTAGGTTAGCGTCAGATACGCAGTATTTT
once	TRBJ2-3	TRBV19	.	CATSLSDTQYF	TGTGCCACCTCACTGTCAGATACGCAGTATTTT
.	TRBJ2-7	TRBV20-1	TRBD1	CSASTGAYEQYF	TGCAGTGCTAGTACAGGGGCCTACGAGCAGTACTTC
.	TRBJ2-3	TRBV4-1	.	CASSQGGGANTDTQYF	TGCGCCAGCAGCCAAGGAGGTGGGGCTAACACAGATACGCAGTATTTT
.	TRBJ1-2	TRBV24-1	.	CATSDPRGTDYGYTF	TGTGCCACCAGTGATCCCCGGGGAACCGACTATGGCTACACCTTC